The clone carrying this T cell receptor (beta chain) was seen a handful of times. Its cognate antigen is unknown. The data derive from a study of blood T cells in healthy people across ages. Whole-study results and caveats: Among T cells, TCR beta diversity per million cells dropped roughly linearly as age rose. Diversity was estimated from one million T cells, and these estimates were considered underestimates.

A second PCR, run for roughly 7 to 12 cycles, used a sample-barcoded 5' primer plus a J-beta primer mix. MiXCR, applied by TCRdb to the 5' RACE reads, yields one record per CDR3 protein. The repertoire holds 590,000 or so distinct CDR3 sequences, with about 30% as singletons. The CDR3 consists of 15 residues. V was pared by 3 bases and J by 2 bases, with 4 bases of the junction left unmatched. Germline V CDR1 and CDR2: GTSNPN, SVGIG (reference sequence). The sample taken for sequencing was blood. This sequence joins TRBV30 and TRBJ1-5, with 10 bases that match TRBD1. This clonotype was obtained from a woman of 80 years or more in good health. For the CDR3, the DNA is TGTGCCTGGAGAGGGGGACAGGGGCGCAATCAGCCCCAGCATTTT. The encoded protein is CAWRGGQGRNQPQHF.